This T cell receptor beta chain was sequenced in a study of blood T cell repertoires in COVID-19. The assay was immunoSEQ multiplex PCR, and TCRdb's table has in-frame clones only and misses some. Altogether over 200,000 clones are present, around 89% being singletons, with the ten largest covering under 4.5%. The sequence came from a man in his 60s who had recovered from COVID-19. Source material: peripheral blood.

CDR3 DNA sequence: TGTGCCAGCATGGTAGGACAGGGGGCGGAAGGCTACACCTTC. Its translation is CASMVGQGAEGYTF. The chain couples TRBV6-6 to TRBJ1-2; TRBD1 matches at 11 bases. The CDR3 has 14 residues. Trimming removed 7 bases from V and 8 bases from J; junction bases left unmatched: 9. The germline V gene has CDR1 MNHNY and CDR2 SVGAGI (reference sequence).